Listed here is a single T cell receptor (beta chain). Its antigen is not identified. This sample stems from a study of persistence of HIV-infected CD4 T cells. Overall study findings and caveats: The rare CMV-responding cells with HIV-1 proviruses were not separately TCR-sequenced. Within sorted populations, more oligoclonal TCRs accompanied more oligoclonal proviruses.

This was the immunoSEQ version 4 assay in survey mode. Using immunoSEQ multiplex PCR, the repertoire was profiled, and TCRdb retains in-frame clones only, with some absent. Of more than 30,000 clones in the sample, 82% were seen once. Stimulation used about 10 ug/mL lysate from CMV-infected fibroblasts. CD40L/CD69 double-negative CD45RO-high memory CD4+ T cells were collected. Donors had undetectable plasma HIV-1 RNA, under 50 copies/mL, for 4+ years. Germline CDR1 reads MNHNS; CDR2 reads SASEGT. V lost 0 bases and J 6 bases, leaving 9 bases between the germline ends. The CDR3 is 14 residues long. The input for sequencing was CD4+ T cells sorted from PBMCs after 18-hour stimulation, taken from a patient who received antiretroviral therapy. The J gene is TRBJ1-5, the V gene TRBV6-1; D gene uncertain. The receptor comes from an adult woman with HIV who was CMV-seropositive. The CDR3 loop reads CASSEAKGSQPQHF. Here the CDR3 DNA reads TGTGCCAGCAGTGAAGCGAAGGGTAGTCAGCCCCAGCATTTT.